This T cell receptor beta chain came from a study of vaccination and CD4 T cells after COVID-19. The Oncomine TCR Beta short-read assay sequenced DNA from cultured CD4+ T cells. TCRdb reprocessed the PCR reads via MiXCR and lists one record per CDR3 protein. The table has about 14,000 distinct CDR3 sequences, 40% to 60% seen once. This sample's treatment: approximately nine-day PBMC culture with coronavirus spike peptide pools or control peptides (ViraFEST assay). Trimming at V came to 4 bases and at J to 14 bases, leaving 10 bases not matched to a gene. The germline gives CDR1 SGHTA, CDR2 FQGNSA. The CDR3 is made up of 13 amino acids. About this clonotype: The antigen remains unidentified.

V is TRBV7-2 and J is TRBJ2-1; 8 bases line up with TRBD1. The receptor was isolated from a human donor who had recovered from COVID-19. Source: CD4+ T cells from blood, cultured in vitro, taken before SARS-CoV-2 vaccination. The CDR3 DNA is TGTGCCAGCAGCTCGGAAATGGACAGGGACAAGTTCTTC. This encodes CASSSEMDRDKFF. Looking up the rest from reference TRBV7-2 and TRBJ2-1 gives the full variable domain: GAGVSQSPSNKVTEKGKDVELRCDPISGHTALYWYRQSLGQGLEFLIYFQGNSAPDKSGLPSDRFSAERTGGSVSTLTIQRTQQEDSAVYLCASSSEMDRDKFFGPGTRLTVL.